The 16 T cell receptor beta chains in this list originate from one sample, sequenced in a study of cytotoxic CD8 clonotypes in ibrutinib-treated CLL. Profiled with immunoSEQ multiplex PCR; TCRdb holds only in-frame clones, not every one. The sample holds roughly 220,000 clones; about three quarters are singletons and the top ten take more than 4.5%. This sample comprised PBMCs, obtained after 12 months of ibrutinib treatment. Source of these receptors: a human donor with chronic lymphocytic leukemia.

The J gene is TRBJ2-5, the V gene TRBV21-1. TRBV21-1 constitutes a pseudogene. The CDR3 is 15 residues long. CDR3 amino acids: CASPPKRPSEETQYF. DNA for the CDR3: TGTGCCAGCCCCCCAAAAAGACCGTCTGAGGAGACCCAGTACTTC.

The chain recombines TRBV15 with TRBJ1-5; D gene ambiguous. Germline CDR1 and CDR2: LNHNV and YYDKDF (reference sequence). CDR3 length: 13 amino acids. V was trimmed by 5 bases and J by 1 base, leaving 6 bases between them. The CDR3 nucleotides read TGTGCCACCAGCCCCAGGAGCAATCAGCCCCAGCATTTT. It yields the protein CATSPRSNQPQHF. The entire variable domain, with the rest obtained from reference TRBV15 and TRBJ1-5, is as follows: DAMVIQNPRYQVTQFGKPVTLSCSQTLNHNVMYWYQQKSSQAPKLLFHYYDKDFNNEADTPDNFQSRRPNTSFCFLDIRSPGLGDTAMYLCATSPRSNQPQHFGDGTRLSIL.

The rearrangement uses TRBV6-1 and TRBJ2-5, with TRBD2 matching over 7 bases. This CDR3 contains 12 residues. Trimming removed 4 bases from V and 11 bases from J; junction bases left unmatched: 7. Per germline, CDR1 MNHNS and CDR2 SASEGT. The CDR3 sequence is CASSAQPREQYF. CDR3 in DNA: TGTGCCAGCAGTGCCCAGCCGCGGGAGCAGTACTTC.

This clone was seen more than once but under ten times. The chain carries TRBV5-4 and TRBJ2-6; no clear D gene. V was shortened by 4 bases and J by 4 bases, with 9 bases between the two germline ends. The CDR3 spans 14 residues. Germline CDR1 and CDR2: SGHNT and YYREEE (reference sequence). In DNA form, the CDR3 reads TGTGCCAGCAGCCCGACATCCGGGGCCAACGTCCTGACTTTC. Translating gives CASSPTSGANVLTF.

The chain uses TRBV5-1 and TRBJ2-1; D is perhaps TRBD1 (6 bases). The germline V gene has CDR1 SGHRS and CDR2 YFSETQ. CDR3 length: 15 amino acids. Trimming removed 3 bases at V and 2 bases at J, with 12 bases between. This CDR3 is CASSYTDRTYNEQFF. The DNA for the CDR3 is TGCGCCAGCAGCTACACGGACAGAACCTACAATGAGCAGTTCTTC.

The genes are TRBV30 and TRBJ2-7, with D possibly being TRBD1 or TRBD2 (5 bases each). Germline CDR1 is GTSNPN and CDR2 is SVGIG (reference sequence). This CDR3 has 14 residues. V dropped 5 bases and J dropped 5 bases, with 19 bases sitting between them. CDR3 region: CAWATGTGFNEQYF. The DNA of the CDR3 is TGTGCCTGGGCGACCGGGACCGGGTTTAACGAGCAGTACTTC.

J is TRBJ1-1 and V is TRBV30; D uncertain. Germline lookup yields CDR1 GTSNPN and CDR2 SVGIG (reference sequence). Trimming removed 2 bases from V and 3 bases from J, with 10 bases in between. The CDR3 runs to 13 residues. This CDR3 is CAWSPQLYTEAFF. Written as DNA, the CDR3 is TGTGCCTGGAGTCCCCAATTGTACACTGAAGCTTTCTTT.

This clone was seen only a few times. The chain is built from TRBV4-2 and TRBJ1-5; weak D call: TRBD1 (6 bases). The germline V gene has CDR1 LGHNA and CDR2 YNFKEQ. The V gene lost 4 bases and the J gene lost 4 bases, with 11 bases spanning the gap. This CDR3 spans 14 amino acids. Written as DNA, the CDR3 is TGTGCCAGCAGCCCAAGGGGGGGAAATCAGCCCCAGCATTTT. This encodes CASSPRGGNQPQHF.

The chain has TRBV27 and TRBJ1-2; TRBD1 might be the D (5 bases). Trimming took off 6 bases at V and 5 bases at J, with 13 bases between the two ends. This CDR3 has 13 amino acids. Germline-derived CDR1 and CDR2 are MNHEY and SMNVEV (reference sequence). CDR3 nucleotides: TGTGCCAGCAGACGTACGGGACTTTATGGCTACACCTTC. It is translated as CASRRTGLYGYTF.

J is TRBJ2-5 and V is TRBV9; D gene ambiguous. Germline CDR1 is SGDLS and CDR2 is YYNGEE. V was shortened by 4 bases and J by 4 bases, with 17 bases between the two germline ends. The CDR3 is made up of 15 amino acids. CDR3 protein: CASSPRLRTIETQYF. CDR3 bases: TGTGCCAGCAGCCCCAGGCTACGTACGATAGAGACCCAGTACTTC.

This chain connects TRBV7-3 to TRBJ1-2, with D hard to call. The CDR3 is 11 amino acids. Trimming took 4 bases from V and 8 from J, leaving 8 bases between them. Germline V lookup: CDR1 SGHTA, CDR2 FQGTGA. Here the CDR3 DNA reads TGTGCCAGCAGCTCCGGGCGAGGCTACACCTTC. This encodes CASSSGRGYTF.

This clone was observed a single time. The chain combines TRBV2 with TRBJ2-1; TRBD2 aligns across 14 bases. Germline loops: CDR1 SNHLY, CDR2 FYNNEI. J lost 8 bases, V lost 6 bases, and 6 bases had no gene match. The CDR3 consists of 15 residues. The CDR3 nucleotides are TGTGCCAGCAGGCCCCCGGGACTAGCGGGGGATGAGCAGTTCTTC. Encoded protein: CASRPPGLAGDEQFF.

The chain recombines TRBV20-1 with TRBJ1-1; D ambiguous. V dropped 5 bases and J dropped 6 bases, with 10 bases sitting between them. Germline assignment: CDR1 DFQATT and CDR2 SNEGSKA (reference sequence). This CDR3 contains 11 residues. The CDR3: CSAPSSAEAFF. The CDR3 DNA is TGCAGTGCTCCCTCAAGCGCTGAAGCTTTCTTT.

This clone was recorded at least ten times. The rearrangement joins TRBV4-2 to TRBJ1-2; D is unclear. Germline V gives CDR1 LGHNA, CDR2 YNFKEQ. This CDR3 contains 14 residues. With 0 bases removed from V and 5 bases from J, the gap between germline ends came to 10 bases. This chain's CDR3 is CASSQDIGVYGYTF. CDR3 sequence (DNA): TGTGCCAGCAGCCAAGATATCGGGGTTTATGGCTACACCTTC.

This chain links TRBV28 with TRBJ1-5; TRBD1 matches at 10 bases. CDR3 length: 15 amino acids. The trim removed 3 bases at V and 6 bases at J, leaving 5 bases unmatched. Germline values: CDR1 MDHEN, CDR2 SYDVKM. The CDR3 DNA sequence: TGTGCCAGCAGTTTCCGACAGGGGGCAGGTCAGCCCCAGCATTTT. Translating it yields CASSFRQGAGQPQHF.

The rearrangement joins TRBV11-2 to TRBJ2-3; D may match TRBD1 or TRBD2 (5 bases each). V was clipped by 2 bases and J by 4 bases, with 10 bases between them. This CDR3 is 14 amino acids long. Germline CDR1 and CDR2: SGHAT and FQNNGV. The CDR3 DNA is TGTGCCAGCAGCTTACGGGGCAGGGCAGATACGCAGTATTTT. Translation gives CASSLRGRADTQYF. Full variable domain (missing parts from reference TRBV11-2 and TRBJ2-3): EAGVAQSPRYKIIEKRQSVAFWCNPISGHATLYWYQQILGQGPKLLIQFQNNGVVDDSQLPKDRFSAERLKGVDSTLKIQPAKLEDSAVYLCASSLRGRADTQYFGPGTRLTVL.